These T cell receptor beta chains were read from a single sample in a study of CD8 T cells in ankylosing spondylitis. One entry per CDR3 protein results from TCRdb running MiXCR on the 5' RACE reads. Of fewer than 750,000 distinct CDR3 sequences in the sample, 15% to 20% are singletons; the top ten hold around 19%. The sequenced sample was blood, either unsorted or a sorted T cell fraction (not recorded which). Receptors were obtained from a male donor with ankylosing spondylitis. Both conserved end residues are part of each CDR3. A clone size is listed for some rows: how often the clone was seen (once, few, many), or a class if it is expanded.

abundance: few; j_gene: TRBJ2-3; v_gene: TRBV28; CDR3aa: CASSPPGLANTDTQYF
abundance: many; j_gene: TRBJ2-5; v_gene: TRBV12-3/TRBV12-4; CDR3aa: CASSFRSRSTRQETQYF
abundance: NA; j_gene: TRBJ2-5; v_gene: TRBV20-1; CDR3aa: CSASGDSLQETQYF
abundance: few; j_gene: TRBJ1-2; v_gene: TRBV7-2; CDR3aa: CASSLETGANYGYTF
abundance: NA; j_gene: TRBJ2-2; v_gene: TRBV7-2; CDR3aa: CASSLGLRGTGELFF
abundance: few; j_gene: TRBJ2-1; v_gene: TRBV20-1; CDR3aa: CSAALGGRSYNEQFF
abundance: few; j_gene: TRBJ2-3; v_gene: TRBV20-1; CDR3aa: CSARRQGADTQYF
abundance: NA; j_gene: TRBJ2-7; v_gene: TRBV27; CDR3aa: CASTPGTGFYEQYF
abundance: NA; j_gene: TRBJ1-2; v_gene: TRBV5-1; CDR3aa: CASSLPGESYYGYTF
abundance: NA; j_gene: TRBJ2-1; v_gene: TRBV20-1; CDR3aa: CSASGTRGQQFF
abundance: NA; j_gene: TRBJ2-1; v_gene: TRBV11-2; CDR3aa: CASSLGLPGPGSYNEQFF
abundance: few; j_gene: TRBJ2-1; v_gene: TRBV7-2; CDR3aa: CASSLPSGSWEQFF
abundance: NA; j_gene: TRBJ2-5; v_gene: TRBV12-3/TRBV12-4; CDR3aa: CASSFVRGSGQETQYF
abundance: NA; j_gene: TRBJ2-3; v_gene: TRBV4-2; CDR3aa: CASNWAGTDTQYF
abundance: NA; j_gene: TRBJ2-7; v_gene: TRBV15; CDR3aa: CATSRDQVLAYEQYF
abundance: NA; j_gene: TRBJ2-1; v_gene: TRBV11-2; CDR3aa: CASSLGQEEQFF
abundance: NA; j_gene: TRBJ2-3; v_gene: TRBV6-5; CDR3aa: CASSYGGAFTDTQYF
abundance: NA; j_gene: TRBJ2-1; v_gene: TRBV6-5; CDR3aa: CASSYAGQGGEQFF
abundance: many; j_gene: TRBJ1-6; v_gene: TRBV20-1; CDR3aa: CSARDGKNSPLHF
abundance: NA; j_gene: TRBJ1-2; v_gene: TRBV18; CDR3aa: CASSQEDSLLYYGYTF
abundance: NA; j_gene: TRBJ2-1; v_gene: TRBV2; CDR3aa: CASSPGTSAHLSEQFF
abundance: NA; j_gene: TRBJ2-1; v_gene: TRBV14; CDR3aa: CASSQEASGRAGSFF
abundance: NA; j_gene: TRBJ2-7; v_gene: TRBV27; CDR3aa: CASSFGPTPAYEQYF
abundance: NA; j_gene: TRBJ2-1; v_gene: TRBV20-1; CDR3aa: CSAPPGTHYNEQFF
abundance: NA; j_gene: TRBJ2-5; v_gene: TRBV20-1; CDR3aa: CSARALRSQETQYF